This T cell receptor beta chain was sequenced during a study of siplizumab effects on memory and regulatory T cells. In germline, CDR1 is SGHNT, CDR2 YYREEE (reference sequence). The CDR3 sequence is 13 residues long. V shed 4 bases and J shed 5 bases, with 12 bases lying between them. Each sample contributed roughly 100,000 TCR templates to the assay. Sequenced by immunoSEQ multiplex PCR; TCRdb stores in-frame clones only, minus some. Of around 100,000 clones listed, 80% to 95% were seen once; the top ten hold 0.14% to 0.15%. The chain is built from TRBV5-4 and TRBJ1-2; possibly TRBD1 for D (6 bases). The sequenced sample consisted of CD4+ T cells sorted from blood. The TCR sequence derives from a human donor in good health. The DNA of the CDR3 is TGTGCCAGCAGCCCTCCGGGACAATATGGCTACACCTTC. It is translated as CASSPPGQYGYTF.